The present entry profiles one TCR beta chain with its context. The source of the sample is a study of PD-1 blockade in classical Hodgkin lymphoma. Time point meaning: cycle 4 day 1 (C4D1), after about 6 weeks of nivolumab. There was relapse after autologous stem cell transplantation in every patient, and there was variation in brentuximab vedotin exposure. The method was immunoSEQ multiplex PCR; TCRdb's version includes in-frame clones alone and lacks a portion of them. The table records 17,000 or so clones, less than 75% of them present only once. The V and J ends lost 4 bases and 2 bases respectively, with 10 bases between them. The germline gives CDR1 SGHTA, CDR2 FQGNSA. The CDR3 is 14 amino acids.

The genes are TRBV7-2 and TRBJ2-3; D assignment may be TRBD1 or TRBD2 (5 bases each). This sequence was found in a human donor with classical Hodgkin lymphoma. The material was peripheral blood mononuclear cells (PBMCs), obtained before the fourth cycle of nivolumab. CDR3 nucleotide sequence: TGTGCCAGCAGCTCCTCGGGGACCACAGATACGCAGTATTTT. Its protein product is CASSSSGTTDTQYF.